This section outlines one T cell receptor (beta chain) sequence together with its context. Its cognate antigen is unknown. This sample was included in a study of cytomegalovirus exposure and HLA in healthy donors. Study-wide context: Of roughly 400 genotyped donors, about 81% clustered with self-reported Caucasian donors. Findings and caveats of the study: Roughly uniform sequencing depth across donors was assumed, possibly incorrectly. Further analysis was carried out later, and it showed several of the most significant clusters appearing linked to common viral pathogens.

Vbeta (60) and Jbeta (13) primers were used in the PCR. Method: immunoSEQ multiplex PCR; TCRdb's copy keeps in-frame clones and lacks some. This table has approximately 140,000 clones, roughly four fifths appearing once. The source material was PBMCs. The TCR was taken from a woman aged 40 to 49 in good health and CMV-seropositive.

Here the CDR3 reads CASSKTGTYEQYF. In DNA, the CDR3 is TGTGCCAGCAGCAAGACAGGCACCTACGAGCAGTACTTC. The genes are TRBV5-6 and TRBJ2-7; D may be TRBD1 (6 bases). Germline lookup yields CDR1 SGHDT and CDR2 YYEEEE. This CDR3 has 13 residues. The V and J ends lost 4 bases and 2 bases respectively, with 10 bases between them. Filled out from reference TRBV5-6 and TRBJ2-7, the complete variable domain reads DAGVTQSPTHLIKTRGQQVTLRCSPKSGHDTVSWYQQALGQGPQFIFQYYEEEERQRGNFPDRFSGHQFPNYSSELNVNALLLGDSALYLCASSKTGTYEQYFGPGTRLTVT.